The sequence of this T cell receptor (beta chain) was determined in a study of glioma-infiltrating T cells. The study, taken as a whole, reports: CDR3 overlap between tissue and blood was very small. Tissue-blood divergence was below expectation in non-neoplastic patients, above in gliomas.

Germline V gene lookup returns CDR1 SGHRS and CDR2 YFSETQ. V lost 0 bases and J lost 4, with 14 bases in between. The CDR3 extends over 16 amino acids. This clonotype occurred many times. No antigen is known for it. Amplification of TCR alpha and beta CDR3 regions from RNA used iRepertoire nested multiplex PCR. Using its own MiXCR run on the multiplex PCR reads, TCRdb lists one record per CDR3 protein. The repertoire holds 90,000 or so distinct CDR3 sequences, with 35% to 50% as singletons. This sequence originates from a human donor with low-grade glioma or glioblastoma, undergoing nonglioma brain surgery, or in good health (not recorded which). The genes are TRBV5-1 and TRBJ2-1; weak D call: TRBD1 (5 bases). The sequencing input was glioma tissue, nonneoplastic brain tissue, or PBMCs (not recorded which). Here the CDR3 DNA reads TGCGCCAGCAGCTTGGGGGATCGGCCAGGGTACAATGAGCAGTTCTTC. It yields the protein CASSLGDRPGYNEQFF.